These T cell receptor beta chains were read from a single sample in a study of control samples from healthy donors and cancer patients. Some clones are missing from TCRdb's copy, which holds only in-frame ones; the method was immunoSEQ multiplex PCR. The sample holds tens of thousands of clones; roughly nine tenths are singletons and the top ten take roughly 5.5%. Specimen: PBMCs. The receptors stem from a man in his sixties with colorectal cancer. Both conserved end residues are part of each CDR3. Fields, in order: clone size, V gene, D gene, J gene, CDR3 DNA, CDR3 protein. D genes are given only for firm matches. For some rows the clone size is stated as once, few or many, or as a class when expanded; others skip it.

abundance: NA; v_gene: TRBV7-9; d_gene: NA; j_gene: TRBJ2-1; CDR3nt: TGTGCCAGCAGCTTAACGGTTATCGAGCAGTTCTTC; CDR3aa: CASSLTVIEQFF
abundance: NA; v_gene: TRBV7-3; d_gene: NA; j_gene: TRBJ2-3; CDR3nt: TGTGCCAGCAGCCGAAGAGGGGGTACGCAGTATTTT; CDR3aa: CASSRRGGTQYF
abundance: NA; v_gene: TRBV24-1; d_gene: NA; j_gene: TRBJ2-3; CDR3nt: TGTGCCACCAGTGATTTGGCAGGCACAGATACGCAGTATTTT; CDR3aa: CATSDLAGTDTQYF
abundance: NA; v_gene: TRBV9; d_gene: NA; j_gene: TRBJ1-3; CDR3nt: TGTGCCAGCAGCGTAGTAGCGGGCGGAGTCTCTGGAAACACCATATATTTT; CDR3aa: CASSVVAGGVSGNTIYF
abundance: NA; v_gene: TRBV7-2; d_gene: NA; j_gene: TRBJ1-2; CDR3nt: TGTGCCAGCAGCTTTTTCCCCACACCTAACTATGGCTACACCTTC; CDR3aa: CASSFFPTPNYGYTF
abundance: NA; v_gene: TRBV5-1; d_gene: NA; j_gene: TRBJ1-6; CDR3nt: TGCGCCAGCAGCTTGGGGGTAAATAATTCACCCCTCCACTTT; CDR3aa: CASSLGVNNSPLHF
abundance: NA; v_gene: TRBV30; d_gene: NA; j_gene: TRBJ2-2; CDR3nt: TGCCCAGACACCGGGGAGCTGTTTTTT; CDR3aa: CPDTGELFF
abundance: NA; v_gene: TRBV12-3/TRBV12-4; d_gene: NA; j_gene: TRBJ1-2; CDR3nt: TGTGCCAGCAGCGAATCCTTTGGCTACACCTTC; CDR3aa: CASSESFGYTF
abundance: NA; v_gene: TRBV7-9; d_gene: NA; j_gene: TRBJ2-1; CDR3nt: TGTGCCAGCAGCTCCCTCCGTCCGGACCACAGGGACGAGCAGTTCTTC; CDR3aa: CASSSLRPDHRDEQFF
abundance: NA; v_gene: TRBV7-2; d_gene: NA; j_gene: TRBJ2-1; CDR3nt: TGTGCCAGCAGCTTCCGGACTAACCATGAGCAGTTCTTC; CDR3aa: CASSFRTNHEQFF
abundance: NA; v_gene: TRBV11-3; d_gene: NA; j_gene: TRBJ2-2; CDR3nt: TGTGCCAGCAGCTTAGATCTGTCCGGGGAGCTGTTTTTT; CDR3aa: CASSLDLSGELFF
abundance: NA; v_gene: TRBV6-6; d_gene: TRBD1; j_gene: TRBJ1-2; CDR3nt: TGTGCCAGCAGTTACGAGGGACAGGGCCTTGGCTACACCTTC; CDR3aa: CASSYEGQGLGYTF
abundance: NA; v_gene: TRBV5-1; d_gene: NA; j_gene: TRBJ2-3; CDR3nt: TGCGCCAGCAGCTGGCAGGCCGAGGATACGCAGTATTTT; CDR3aa: CASSWQAEDTQYF
abundance: NA; v_gene: TRBV10-3; d_gene: NA; j_gene: TRBJ1-1; CDR3nt: TGTGCCATCAGTGTCGGGGGGGGCGCTGAAGCTTTCTTT; CDR3aa: CAISVGGGAEAFF
abundance: NA; v_gene: TRBV5-4; d_gene: NA; j_gene: TRBJ2-7; CDR3nt: TGTGCCAGCAGCTTGAGGGAGGGGGGGCTCTACGAGCAGTACTTC; CDR3aa: CASSLREGGLYEQYF
abundance: NA; v_gene: TRBV5-4; d_gene: NA; j_gene: TRBJ2-4; CDR3nt: TGTGCCAGCAGCTTCTGCAGGGGGGGACATGCCAAAAACATTCAGTACTTC; CDR3aa: CASSFCRGGHAKNIQYF
abundance: NA; v_gene: TRBV7-8; d_gene: NA; j_gene: TRBJ2-7; CDR3nt: TGTGCCAGCAGCTTAGGGGTCTACGAGCAGTACTTC; CDR3aa: CASSLGVYEQYF
abundance: NA; v_gene: TRBV3-1/TRBV3-2; d_gene: TRBD2; j_gene: TRBJ2-5; CDR3nt: TGTGCCAGCAGCCTAGGGACTACCCAAGAGACCCAGTACTTC; CDR3aa: CASSLGTTQETQYF
abundance: NA; v_gene: TRBV9; d_gene: TRBD2; j_gene: TRBJ2-1; CDR3nt: TGTGCCAGCAGCGTAGAGTCTAGCGGGGGGCATGAGCAGTTCTTC; CDR3aa: CASSVESSGGHEQFF
abundance: NA; v_gene: TRBV6-5; d_gene: TRBD1; j_gene: TRBJ2-4; CDR3nt: TGTGCCAGCAGTTCGGACAGGGTTGGAAACATTCAGTACTTC; CDR3aa: CASSSDRVGNIQYF
abundance: NA; v_gene: TRBV20-1; d_gene: NA; j_gene: TRBJ1-5; CDR3nt: TGCAGTGCCGGCAGGGGTCAGCCCCAGCATTTT; CDR3aa: CSAGRGQPQHF
abundance: NA; v_gene: TRBV6-4; d_gene: NA; j_gene: TRBJ2-7; CDR3nt: TGTGCCAGCAGGATTACAGGGACACACACCGTTGGGCACGAGCAGTACTTC; CDR3aa: CASRITGTHTVGHEQYF
abundance: NA; v_gene: TRBV4-3; d_gene: NA; j_gene: TRBJ1-4; CDR3nt: TGCGCCAGCAGCCAAGATCCCCGACGGCCAAGTAATCTGTTTTTT; CDR3aa: CASSQDPRRPSNLFF
abundance: NA; v_gene: TRBV18; d_gene: NA; j_gene: TRBJ2-7; CDR3nt: TGTGCCAGCTCACCCGGCGGGACCTACGAGCAGTACTTC; CDR3aa: CASSPGGTYEQYF
abundance: NA; v_gene: TRBV4-1; d_gene: TRBD2; j_gene: TRBJ2-5; CDR3nt: TGCGCCAGCAGCCATGATACTAGCGGGGAGACCCAGTACTTC; CDR3aa: CASSHDTSGETQYF
abundance: NA; v_gene: TRBV14; d_gene: NA; j_gene: TRBJ1-3; CDR3nt: TGTGCCAGCAGCCAAGTATCGGGGAGGTTTGGAAACACCATATATTTT; CDR3aa: CASSQVSGRFGNTIYF
abundance: NA; v_gene: TRBV7-3; d_gene: TRBD1; j_gene: TRBJ2-2; CDR3nt: TGTGCCAGCAGCTCGCGGACAGGGGCCGGGGAGCTGTTTTTT; CDR3aa: CASSSRTGAGELFF
abundance: medium-sized; v_gene: TRBV2; d_gene: NA; j_gene: TRBJ1-5; CDR3nt: TGTGCCAGCAGTGTTTATGTCCAGCCCCAGCATTTT; CDR3aa: CASSVYVQPQHF
abundance: NA; v_gene: TRBV4-1; d_gene: NA; j_gene: TRBJ2-7; CDR3nt: TGCGCCAGCAGCCAAGGAAGGGACTCCTACGAGCAGTACTTC; CDR3aa: CASSQGRDSYEQYF
abundance: once; v_gene: TRBV6-6; d_gene: NA; j_gene: TRBJ1-2; CDR3nt: TGTGCCAGCAGTTACTCGAGTGCAGCTACTAACTATGGCTACACCTTC; CDR3aa: CASSYSSAATNYGYTF
abundance: NA; v_gene: TRBV7-8; d_gene: NA; j_gene: TRBJ1-1; CDR3nt: TGTGCCAGCAGCTTAGCGGCTGAAGCTTTCTTT; CDR3aa: CASSLAAEAFF
abundance: once; v_gene: TRBV30; d_gene: NA; j_gene: TRBJ1-4; CDR3nt: TGTGCCTGGAGGAGGGGCCCTGCAACTAATGAAAAACTGTTTTTT; CDR3aa: CAWRRGPATNEKLFF
abundance: few; v_gene: TRBV6-4; d_gene: TRBD1; j_gene: TRBJ1-2; CDR3nt: TGTGCCAGCAGTGAGGGGACAGGGTACGGCTACACCTTC; CDR3aa: CASSEGTGYGYTF
abundance: NA; v_gene: TRBV19; d_gene: NA; j_gene: TRBJ1-3; CDR3nt: TGTGCCAGTAGCCCCACAGGTACTATCTCTGGAAACACCATATATTTT; CDR3aa: CASSPTGTISGNTIYF
abundance: NA; v_gene: TRBV9; d_gene: NA; j_gene: TRBJ2-7; CDR3nt: TGTGCCAGCAGCGCCCCAGGGTCCTACGAGCAGTACTTC; CDR3aa: CASSAPGSYEQYF
abundance: NA; v_gene: TRBV12-3/TRBV12-4; d_gene: TRBD1; j_gene: TRBJ1-1; CDR3nt: TGTGCCAGTAGGGACAGGGAAGGCACTGAAGCTTTCTTT; CDR3aa: CASRDREGTEAFF
abundance: NA; v_gene: TRBV2; d_gene: NA; j_gene: TRBJ1-5; CDR3nt: TGTGCCAGCAGTGAAAGTGGGGGACGCGGGAATCAGCCCCAGCATTTT; CDR3aa: CASSESGGRGNQPQHF
abundance: medium-sized; v_gene: TRBV24-1; d_gene: NA; j_gene: TRBJ2-3; CDR3nt: TGTGCCACCAGTGATTTGCAGCTAAGCACAGATACGCAGTATTTT; CDR3aa: CATSDLQLSTDTQYF
abundance: NA; v_gene: TRBV3-1/TRBV3-2; d_gene: TRBD2; j_gene: TRBJ2-1; CDR3nt: TGTGCCAGCAGCCACAGCGGGGGCTCCTACAATGAGCAGTTCTTC; CDR3aa: CASSHSGGSYNEQFF
abundance: NA; v_gene: TRBV5-1; d_gene: NA; j_gene: TRBJ2-1; CDR3nt: TGCGCCAGCAGGGTCCCCGGTTCGACAGACAATGAGCAGTTCTTC; CDR3aa: CASRVPGSTDNEQFF
abundance: NA; v_gene: TRBV11-3; d_gene: NA; j_gene: TRBJ2-6; CDR3nt: TGTGCCAGCAGCTTCTCTGGGGCCAACGTCCTGACTTTC; CDR3aa: CASSFSGANVLTF
abundance: NA; v_gene: TRBV7-2; d_gene: TRBD2; j_gene: TRBJ2-3; CDR3nt: TGTGCCAGCAGCCCCCGGACTAGCGGGGGGGCAATCCAGCAGTATTTT; CDR3aa: CASSPRTSGGAIQQYF
abundance: NA; v_gene: TRBV5-1; d_gene: NA; j_gene: TRBJ1-2; CDR3nt: TGCGCCAGCAGCTTCCAGGGTGACGGCTACACCTTC; CDR3aa: CASSFQGDGYTF
abundance: few; v_gene: TRBV18; d_gene: NA; j_gene: TRBJ1-1; CDR3nt: TGTGCCAGCTCACCAACCATTTCGACAGTGAACACTGAAGCTTTCTTT; CDR3aa: CASSPTISTVNTEAFF